The source of this T cell receptor beta chain is a study of shared clonotypes between healthy human individuals. Overall study: Per donor, three plates held CD4 naive cells, three held CD4 memory, two held CD8 naive and one held CD8 memory. Study observations and caveats: A generally larger estimated richness was seen in naive subsets than in memory subsets. Non-shared clonotypes had lower generation probabilities than clonotypes shared by all four sorted-subset donors.

About this clone itself: What it binds is not known.

Assay: immunoSEQ multiplex PCR; the TCRdb copy retains only in-frame clones and omits some. Among about 960,000 clones listed, more than 75% were seen once. Per germline, CDR1 MNHNY and CDR2 SVGAGI (reference sequence). V was clipped by 10 bases and J by 5 bases; unmatched bases: 8. This CDR3 comprises 14 residues. The sequenced sample consisted of memory CD4+ T cells sorted from blood. Sample subset: CD45RA-negative fraction. The receptor was derived from a man between 18 and 35 years old in good health. V usage is TRBV6-6 and J usage is TRBJ1-1; 12 positions match TRBD1. The CDR3 coding sequence is TGTGCCACCTGGGGACAGGGGGCGGGAACTGAAGCTTTCTTT. Amino acid sequence: CATWGQGAGTEAFF.